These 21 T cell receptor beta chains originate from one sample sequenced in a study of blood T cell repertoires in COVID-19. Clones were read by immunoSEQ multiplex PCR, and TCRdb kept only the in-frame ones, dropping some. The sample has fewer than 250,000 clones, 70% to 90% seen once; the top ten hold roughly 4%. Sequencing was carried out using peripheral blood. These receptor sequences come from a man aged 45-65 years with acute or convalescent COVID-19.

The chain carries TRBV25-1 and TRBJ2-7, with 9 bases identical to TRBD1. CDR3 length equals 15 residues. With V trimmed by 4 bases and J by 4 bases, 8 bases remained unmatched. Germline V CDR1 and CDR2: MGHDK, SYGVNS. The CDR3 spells CASSGRDREIYEQYF. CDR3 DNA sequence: TGTGCCAGCAGTGGAAGGGACAGGGAGATATACGAGCAGTACTTC.

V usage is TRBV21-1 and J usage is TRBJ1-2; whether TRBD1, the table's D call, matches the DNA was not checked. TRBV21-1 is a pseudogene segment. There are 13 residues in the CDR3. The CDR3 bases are TGTGCCAGCATCGACAGGAATGGCTATGGCTACACCTTC. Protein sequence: CASIDRNGYGYTF.

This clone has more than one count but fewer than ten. The CDR3 spells CASSDSGGETQYF. CDR3 in DNA: TGCGCCAGCAGTGATTCGGGGGGAGAGACCCAGTACTTC. The J gene is TRBJ2-5, the V gene TRBV10-1; the match to TRBD2 covers 7 bases. This CDR3 has 13 amino acids. Germline V CDR1 and CDR2: WNHNN, SYGVQD (reference sequence). With V trimmed by 3 bases and J by 4 bases, 2 bases remained unmatched.

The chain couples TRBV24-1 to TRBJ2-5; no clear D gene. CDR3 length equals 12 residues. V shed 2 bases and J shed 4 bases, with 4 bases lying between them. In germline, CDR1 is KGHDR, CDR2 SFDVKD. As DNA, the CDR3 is TGTGCCACCAGTGATTCATCAGAGACCCAGTACTTC. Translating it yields CATSDSSETQYF.

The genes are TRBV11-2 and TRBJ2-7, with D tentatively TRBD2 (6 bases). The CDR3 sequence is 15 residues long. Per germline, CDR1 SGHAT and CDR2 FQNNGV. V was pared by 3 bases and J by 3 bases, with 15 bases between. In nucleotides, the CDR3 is TGTGCCAGCAGCTTGATCAGCGGGCGGGACTACGAGCAGTACTTC. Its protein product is CASSLISGRDYEQYF.

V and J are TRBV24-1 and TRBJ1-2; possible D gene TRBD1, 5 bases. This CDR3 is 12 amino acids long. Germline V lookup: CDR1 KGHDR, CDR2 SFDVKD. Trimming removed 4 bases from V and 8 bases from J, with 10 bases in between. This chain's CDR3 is CATSEPGNGYTF. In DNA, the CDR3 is TGTGCCACCAGTGAACCAGGGAACGGCTACACCTTC.

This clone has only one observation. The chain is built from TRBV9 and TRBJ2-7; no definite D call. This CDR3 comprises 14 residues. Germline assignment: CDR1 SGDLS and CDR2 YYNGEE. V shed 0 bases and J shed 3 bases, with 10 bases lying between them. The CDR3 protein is CASSVANLIYEQYF. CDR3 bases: TGTGCCAGCAGCGTAGCTAACCTGATCTACGAGCAGTACTTC.

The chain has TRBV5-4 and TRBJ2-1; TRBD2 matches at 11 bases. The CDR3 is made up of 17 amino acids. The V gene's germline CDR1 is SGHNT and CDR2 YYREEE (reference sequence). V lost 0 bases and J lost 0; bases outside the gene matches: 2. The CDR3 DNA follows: TGTGCCAGCAGCTTGGGCGGACTAGCGGGCTCCTACAATGAGCAGTTCTTC. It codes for CASSLGGLAGSYNEQFF.

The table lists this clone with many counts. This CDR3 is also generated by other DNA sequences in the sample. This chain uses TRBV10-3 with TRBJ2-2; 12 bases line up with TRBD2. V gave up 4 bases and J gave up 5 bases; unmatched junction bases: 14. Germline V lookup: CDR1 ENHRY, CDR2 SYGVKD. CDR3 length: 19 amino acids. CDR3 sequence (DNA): TGTGCCATCAGTGGCCTAGCGGGGGGGGTACTACCAAGGACCGGGGAGCTGTTTTTT. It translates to CAISGLAGGVLPRTGELFF.

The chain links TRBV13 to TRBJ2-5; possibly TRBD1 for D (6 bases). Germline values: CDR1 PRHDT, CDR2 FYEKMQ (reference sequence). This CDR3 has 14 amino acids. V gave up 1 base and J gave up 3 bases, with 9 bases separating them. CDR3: CASSLVAGEETQYF. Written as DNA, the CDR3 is TGTGCCAGCAGCTTAGTGGCAGGGGAAGAGACCCAGTACTTC.

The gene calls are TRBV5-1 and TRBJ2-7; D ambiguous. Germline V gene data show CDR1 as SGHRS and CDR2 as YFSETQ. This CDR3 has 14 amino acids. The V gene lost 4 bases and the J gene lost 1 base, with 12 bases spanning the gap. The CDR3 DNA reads TGCGCCAGCAGCGTCTCTATTCAATCCTACGAGCAGTACTTC. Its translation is CASSVSIQSYEQYF.

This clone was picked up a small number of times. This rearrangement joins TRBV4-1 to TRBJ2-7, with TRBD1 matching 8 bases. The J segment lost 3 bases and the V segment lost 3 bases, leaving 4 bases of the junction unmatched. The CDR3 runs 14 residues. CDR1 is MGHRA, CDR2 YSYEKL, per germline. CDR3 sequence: CASSHYTGGYEQYF. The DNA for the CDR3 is TGCGCCAGCAGCCATTATACAGGGGGCTACGAGCAGTACTTC.

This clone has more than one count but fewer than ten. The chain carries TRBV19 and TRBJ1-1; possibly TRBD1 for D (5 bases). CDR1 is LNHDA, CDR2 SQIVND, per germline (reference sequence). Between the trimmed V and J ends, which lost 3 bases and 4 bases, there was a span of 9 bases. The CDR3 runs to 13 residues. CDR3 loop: CASSIGGTTEAFF. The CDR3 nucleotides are TGTGCCAGTAGTATCGGGGGGACCACTGAAGCTTTCTTT.

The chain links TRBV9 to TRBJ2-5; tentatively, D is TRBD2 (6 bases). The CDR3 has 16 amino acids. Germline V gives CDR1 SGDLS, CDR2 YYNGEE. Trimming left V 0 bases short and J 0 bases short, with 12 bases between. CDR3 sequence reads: CASSVGLAFNQETQYF. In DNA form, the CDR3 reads TGTGCCAGCAGCGTAGGGCTAGCGTTCAACCAAGAGACCCAGTACTTC.

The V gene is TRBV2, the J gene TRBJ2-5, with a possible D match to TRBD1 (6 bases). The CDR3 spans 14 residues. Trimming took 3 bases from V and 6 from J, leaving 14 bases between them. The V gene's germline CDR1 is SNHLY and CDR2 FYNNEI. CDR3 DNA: TGTGCCAGCAGTGAGGGGGCGGGTGCAAAGACCCAGTACTTC. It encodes CASSEGAGAKTQYF.

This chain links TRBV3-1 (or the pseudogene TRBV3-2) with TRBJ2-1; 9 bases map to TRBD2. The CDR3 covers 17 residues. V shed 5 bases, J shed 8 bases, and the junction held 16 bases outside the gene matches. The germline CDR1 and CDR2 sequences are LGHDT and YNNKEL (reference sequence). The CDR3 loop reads CASSTHLSSGISDEQFF. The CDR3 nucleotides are TGTGCCAGCAGCACCCACCTCTCTAGCGGGATTAGCGATGAGCAGTTCTTC.

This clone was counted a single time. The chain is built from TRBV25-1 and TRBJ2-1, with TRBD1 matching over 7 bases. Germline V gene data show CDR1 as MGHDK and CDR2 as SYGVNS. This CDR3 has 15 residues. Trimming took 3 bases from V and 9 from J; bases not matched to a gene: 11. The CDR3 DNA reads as TGTGCCAGCAGTGATTGGACAGGAGGAATCACTGAGCAGTTCTTC. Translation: CASSDWTGGITEQFF.

The CDR3 spells CASSLSGYEQYF. The CDR3 DNA sequence: TGTGCCAGCAGCTTATCAGGGTACGAGCAGTACTTC. The rearrangement links TRBV13 to TRBJ2-7; D may be TRBD1 (5 bases). The length of the CDR3 is 12 residues. The germline CDR1 and CDR2 sequences are PRHDT and FYEKMQ (reference sequence). Trimming removed 2 bases at V and 4 bases at J, with 6 bases between.

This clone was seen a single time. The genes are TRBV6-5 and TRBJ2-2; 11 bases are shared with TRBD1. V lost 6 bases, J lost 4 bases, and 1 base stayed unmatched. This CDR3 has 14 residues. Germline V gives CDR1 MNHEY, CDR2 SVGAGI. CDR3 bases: TGTGCCAGCAGAGGACAGGGGGCCACCGGGGAGCTGTTTTTT. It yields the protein CASRGQGATGELFF.

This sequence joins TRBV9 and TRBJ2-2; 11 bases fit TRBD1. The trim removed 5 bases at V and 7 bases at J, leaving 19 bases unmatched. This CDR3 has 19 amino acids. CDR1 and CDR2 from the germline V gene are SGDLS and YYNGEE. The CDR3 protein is CASSPNHGTGGGPIGELFF. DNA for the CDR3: TGTGCCAGCAGTCCTAACCACGGGACAGGGGGAGGGCCGATCGGGGAGCTGTTTTTT.

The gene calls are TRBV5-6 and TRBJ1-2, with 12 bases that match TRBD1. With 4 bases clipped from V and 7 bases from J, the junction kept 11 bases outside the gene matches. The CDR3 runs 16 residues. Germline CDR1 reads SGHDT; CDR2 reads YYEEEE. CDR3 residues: CASSPSPGQGALGYTF. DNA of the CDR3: TGTGCCAGCAGCCCGAGTCCGGGACAGGGGGCGCTTGGCTACACCTTC.